This T cell receptor beta chain was sequenced for a study of glioma-infiltrating T cells after dendritic cell vaccination. Trimming took 4 bases from V and 5 from J, leaving 21 bases between them. The germline V gene has CDR1 SGHNT and CDR2 YYREEE (reference sequence). CDR3 length: 16 amino acids. Here immunoSEQ multiplex PCR was the method, and the copy in TCRdb shows in-frame clones only, minus some. The sample consists of roughly 83,000 clones, around 84% of them appearing once. This sample comprised blood, obtained before dendritic cell vaccination. This receptor was taken from a human donor with glioblastoma. This sequence joins TRBV5-4 and TRBJ1-2; tentative D call: TRBD1 (6 bases). The CDR3 nucleotides are TGTGCCAGCAGCGGGGGAGTAAACAGGGCCCTTTATGGCTACACCTTC. This sequence encodes CASSGGVNRALYGYTF.